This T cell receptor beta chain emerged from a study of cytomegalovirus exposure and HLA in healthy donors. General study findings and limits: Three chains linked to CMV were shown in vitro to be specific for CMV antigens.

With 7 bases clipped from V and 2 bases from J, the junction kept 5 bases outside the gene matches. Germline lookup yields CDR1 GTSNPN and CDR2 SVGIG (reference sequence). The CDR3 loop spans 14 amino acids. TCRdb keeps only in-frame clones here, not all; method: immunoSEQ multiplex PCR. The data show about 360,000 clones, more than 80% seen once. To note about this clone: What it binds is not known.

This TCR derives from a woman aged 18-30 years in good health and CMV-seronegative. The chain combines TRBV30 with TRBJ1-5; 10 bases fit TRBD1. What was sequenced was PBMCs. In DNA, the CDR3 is TGTGCCTCGGACGGGACAGGGGGCAATCAGCCCCAGCATTTT. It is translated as CASDGTGGNQPQHF.